This TCR beta chain was found in a study of blood T cell repertoires in COVID-19. Overall study context: The analysed material was cDNA or gDNA that came from T cells, B-cell-depleted T cells, or PBMCs.

TCRdb's copy holds only in-frame clones and misses some; the assay was immunoSEQ multiplex PCR. The sample lists 150,000 to 160,000 clones, roughly 88% seen once, with 0.6% to 0.65% in the top ten. V lost 7 bases and J lost 0; bases outside the gene matches: 11. Germline loops: CDR1 LNHDA, CDR2 SQIVND (reference sequence). The CDR3 extends over 17 amino acids. The chain uses TRBV19 and TRBJ1-3, with 8 bases aligning to TRBD1. Sequenced material: peripheral blood. This sequence was found in a man aged 60-69 years with COVID-19, enrolled during active disease. CDR3 loop: CASTRAGGMSSGNTIYF. The CDR3 DNA sequence: TGTGCCAGTACGAGAGCAGGGGGCATGAGCTCTGGAAACACCATATATTTT.